A single sample is the source of the 21 T cell receptor beta chains below, sequenced in a study of T cell responses to AZD1222 COVID-19 vaccine. Measured with immunoSEQ multiplex PCR; TCRdb has only the in-frame clones, and not every one. The sample holds 120,000 or so clones; 94% are singletons and the top ten take roughly 3.1%. Sequencing used peripheral blood, obtained 28 days after the second AZD1222 dose. The receptors were sampled from an adult who received the AZD1222 COVID-19 vaccine.

The rearrangement uses TRBV19 and TRBJ2-3; possibly TRBD2 for D (6 bases). V was trimmed by 5 bases and J by 0 bases, leaving 15 bases between them. This CDR3 region has 16 residues. CDR1 and CDR2 from the germline V gene are LNHDA and SQIVND (reference sequence). The CDR3 nucleotides are TGTGCCAGTAGTTACCCGGACCGGGGGAGCACAGATACGCAGTATTTT. Its protein product is CASSYPDRGSTDTQYF.

This sequence joins TRBV4-1 and TRBJ2-1, with D tentatively TRBD1 or TRBD2 (6 bases each). Trimming took off 0 bases at V and 8 bases at J, with 20 bases between the two ends. The germline V gene encodes CDR1 MGHRA and CDR2 YSYEKL. This CDR3 comprises 17 residues. The CDR3 reads CASSQDYKGGDNHEQFF. CDR3 nucleotide sequence: TGCGCCAGCAGCCAAGATTACAAGGGGGGCGATAACCATGAGCAGTTCTTC.

The chain couples TRBV5-1 to TRBJ2-7; TRBD2 aligns across 13 bases. Germline V gives CDR1 SGHRS, CDR2 YFSETQ. J was trimmed by 4 bases and V by 0 bases; bases with no gene match: 4. The CDR3 covers 16 residues. The CDR3 DNA reads TGCGCCAGCAGCTTGGGGGGGACTAGCGGGGAATACGAGCAGTACTTC. This gives the protein CASSLGGTSGEYEQYF.

The J gene is TRBJ2-3, the V gene TRBV24-1; D ambiguous. V lost 3 bases and J 4 bases, leaving 16 bases between the germline ends. Germline CDR1 is KGHDR and CDR2 is SFDVKD. The CDR3 contains 16 residues. The CDR3 sequence is CATSDGPVGWSDTQYF. In nucleotides, the CDR3 is TGTGCCACCAGTGATGGGCCCGTAGGCTGGTCAGATACGCAGTATTTT.

The CDR3 bases are TGTGCCAGCAGCTCAGACAGGGCCTATGGCTACACCTTC. Amino acid sequence: CASSSDRAYGYTF. The chain couples TRBV14 to TRBJ1-2; TRBD1 agrees at 7 bases. The trim removed 5 bases at V and 4 bases at J, leaving 4 bases unmatched. Germline CDR1 is SGHDN and CDR2 is FVKESK. The CDR3 sequence is 13 residues long.

The chain uses TRBV19 and TRBJ1-1; D remains ambiguous. V shed 5 bases and J shed 0 bases, with 7 bases lying between them. Germline values: CDR1 LNHDA, CDR2 SQIVND (reference sequence). This CDR3 has 13 residues. The DNA of the CDR3 is TGTGCCAGTAGTCAAGGTATGAACACTGAAGCTTTCTTT. This gives the protein CASSQGMNTEAFF.

The CDR3 protein is CATSRVGASGYTF. As DNA, the CDR3 is TGTGCCACCAGCAGAGTGGGGGCTAGTGGCTACACCTTC. The J gene is TRBJ1-2, the V gene TRBV15; possible D gene TRBD1, 6 bases. With 1 base removed from V and 7 bases from J, the gap between germline ends came to 10 bases. Germline CDR1 is LNHNV and CDR2 is YYDKDF (reference sequence). The CDR3 is 13 amino acids.

The chain carries TRBV27 and TRBJ1-2, with 7 bases fitting TRBD1. CDR1 is MNHEY, CDR2 SMNVEV, per germline (reference sequence). V lost 6 bases to trimming and J lost 1 base; unmatched junction nucleotides: 14. The length of the CDR3 is 17 residues. CDR3 in DNA: TGTGCCAGCAGGGGTGGCGCATTGGGACAGAGTAACTATGGCTACACCTTC. It yields the protein CASRGGALGQSNYGYTF.

The genes are TRBV19 and TRBJ1-4; D is undetermined. The germline V and J ends were trimmed by 5 bases and 3 bases, with 10 bases remaining between them. This CDR3 is built from 14 residues. Germline V gene lookup returns CDR1 LNHDA and CDR2 SQIVND (reference sequence). CDR3 in amino acids: CASSPRLANEKLFF. The CDR3 DNA follows: TGTGCCAGTAGTCCCAGGTTGGCTAATGAAAAACTGTTTTTT.

This clone was seen a single time. V usage is TRBV14 and J usage is TRBJ2-1, with 8 bases lining up with TRBD1. This CDR3 region has 15 residues. Unmatched junction bases numbered 1, after V lost 0 bases and J lost 3 bases. Germline V CDR1 and CDR2: SGHDN, FVKESK. The DNA for the CDR3 is TGTGCCAGCAGCCAAGAGGGACAGGTCTACAATGAGCAGTTCTTC. Protein sequence: CASSQEGQVYNEQFF.

The chain couples TRBV5-1 to TRBJ2-7; perhaps TRBD1 as D (5 bases). The V gene's germline CDR1 is SGHRS and CDR2 YFSETQ. V shed 0 bases and J shed 0 bases, with 10 bases lying between them. The CDR3 extends over 15 amino acids. The CDR3 loop is CASSLETGSSYEQYF. For the CDR3, the DNA is TGCGCCAGCAGCTTGGAAACAGGCAGCTCCTACGAGCAGTACTTC.

The chain couples TRBV12-3 or TRBV12-4 to TRBJ1-5, with 7 bases matching TRBD1. V lost 8 bases and J lost 5; bases outside the gene matches: 3. This CDR3 region has 12 residues. The CDR3 sequence: CASGGQYQPQHF. The CDR3 DNA sequence: TGTGCCAGCGGGGGACAGTATCAGCCCCAGCATTTT.

This chain uses TRBV12-3 or TRBV12-4 with TRBJ2-7; a weak D match, TRBD2 (6 bases). The length of the CDR3 is 13 residues. Trimming removed 6 bases at V and 2 bases at J, with 11 bases between. The CDR3 protein is CASRLREAYEQYF. As DNA, the CDR3 is TGTGCCAGCAGACTCAGGGAGGCCTACGAGCAGTACTTC.

This chain uses TRBV6-5 with TRBJ1-4; D is unresolved. From germline, CDR1 is MNHEY and CDR2 SVGAGI. This CDR3 comprises 13 residues. V was clipped by 5 bases and J by 4 bases, with 8 bases between them. The CDR3 DNA follows: TGTGCCAGCAGTAGGTCCGTTAATGAAAAACTGTTTTTT. It codes for CASSRSVNEKLFF.

The chain couples TRBV10-3 to TRBJ2-7; 16 bases are shared with TRBD2. V lost 6 bases and J lost 4; bases outside the gene matches: 9. Germline V gives CDR1 ENHRY, CDR2 SYGVKD. The CDR3 consists of 17 residues. CDR3 coding DNA: TGTGCCATCAGCGGGACTAGCGGGAGGGCCGTCATGTACGAGCAGTACTTC. It translates to CAISGTSGRAVMYEQYF.

The rearrangement uses TRBV27 and TRBJ1-6; 9 nucleotides match TRBD1. The CDR3 runs to 14 residues. J gave up 8 bases and V 6 bases, and 5 bases lay outside the gene matches. CDR1 is MNHEY, CDR2 SMNVEV, per germline (reference sequence). Written as DNA, the CDR3 is TGTGCCAGCAGGCCAACAGGGGGCCATTCACCCCTCCACTTT. Amino acid sequence: CASRPTGGHSPLHF.

This clone was detected only a few times. The genes are TRBV30 and TRBJ2-7; no reliable D call. CDR1 is GTSNPN, CDR2 SVGIG, per germline (reference sequence). The CDR3 has 11 residues. Trimming left V 1 base short and J 3 bases short, with 4 bases between. CDR3 loop: CAWSDGYEQYF. Written as DNA, the CDR3 is TGTGCCTGGAGTGACGGCTACGAGCAGTACTTC. The full variable domain, with the rest looked up from reference TRBV30 and TRBJ2-7, is SQTIHQWPATLVQPVGSPLSLECTVEGTSNPNLYWYRQAAGRGLQLLFYSVGIGQISSEVPQNLSASRPQDRQFILSSKKLLLSDSGFYLCAWSDGYEQYFGPGTRLTVT.

The J gene is TRBJ1-2, the V gene TRBV28; 10 bases are shared with TRBD1. Trimming removed 7 bases from V and 3 bases from J; junction bases left unmatched: 5. This CDR3 is built from 14 residues. The germline V gene has CDR1 MDHEN and CDR2 SYDVKM. CDR3 residues: CASTRTGGYYGYTF. The CDR3 nucleotides read TGTGCCAGCACTCGGACAGGGGGGTACTATGGCTACACCTTC.

V usage is TRBV9 and J usage is TRBJ1-6; no reliable D call. Per germline, CDR1 SGDLS and CDR2 YYNGEE. Trimming stripped 2 bases from V and 10 bases from J, with 7 bases between. This CDR3 region has 12 residues. In DNA, the CDR3 is TGTGCCAGCAGCGTTTCTGGGTCACCCCTCCACTTT. Residues: CASSVSGSPLHF. Combining the CDR3 with reference TRBV9 and TRBJ1-6 gives the whole variable domain DSGVTQTPKHLITATGQRVTLRCSPRSGDLSVYWYQQSLDQGLQFLIQYYNGEERAKGNILERFSAQQFPDLHSELNLSSLELGDSALYFCASSVSGSPLHFGNGTRLTVT.

The V call is TRBV11-2, the J call TRBJ1-1, with 7 positions matching TRBD1. CDR3 size: 17 residues. Germline V gene lookup returns CDR1 SGHAT and CDR2 FQNNGV. The trim removed 3 bases at V and 1 base at J, leaving 11 bases unmatched. CDR3 in amino acids: CASSFYRAGGRNTEAFF. CDR3 nucleotides: TGTGCCAGCAGCTTTTATCGGGCAGGGGGTCGGAACACTGAAGCTTTCTTT. The variable domain in full, completed from reference TRBV11-2 and TRBJ1-1, reads EAGVAQSPRYKIIEKRQSVAFWCNPISGHATLYWYQQILGQGPKLLIQFQNNGVVDDSQLPKDRFSAERLKGVDSTLKIQPAKLEDSAVYLCASSFYRAGGRNTEAFFGQGTRLTVV.

J is TRBJ1-2 and V is TRBV9; perhaps TRBD1 as D (5 bases). CDR1 is SGDLS, CDR2 YYNGEE, per germline. The length of the CDR3 is 17 residues. The germline V and J ends were trimmed by 0 bases and 0 bases, with 15 bases remaining between them. This CDR3 is CASSVGSGGSPNYGYTF. Here the CDR3 DNA reads TGTGCCAGCAGCGTAGGATCCGGGGGGTCACCTAACTATGGCTACACCTTC.